This T cell receptor beta chain was captured in a study of control samples from healthy donors and cancer patients. The repertoire was sequenced with immunoSEQ multiplex PCR; TCRdb's copy has only in-frame clones and lacks some. The sample yields approximately 82,000 clones, under 95% seen once. This clone has only one observation. The CDR3 consists of 14 residues. The receptor was derived from a woman aged 40 to 49 with lung cancer. The chain recombines TRBV21-1 with TRBJ1-1. TRBV21-1 is classified as a pseudogene. Material for sequencing was PBMCs. In DNA form, the CDR3 reads TGTGCCAGCAGCAGACGGGGGTGGGACACTGAAGCTTTCTTT. Translated: CASSRRGWDTEAFF.